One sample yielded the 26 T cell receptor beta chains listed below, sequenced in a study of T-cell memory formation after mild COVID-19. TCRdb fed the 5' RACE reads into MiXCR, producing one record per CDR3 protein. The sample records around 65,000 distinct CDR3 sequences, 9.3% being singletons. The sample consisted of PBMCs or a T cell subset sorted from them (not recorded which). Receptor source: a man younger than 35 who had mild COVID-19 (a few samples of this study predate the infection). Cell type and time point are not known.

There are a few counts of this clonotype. The CDR3: CASTDGPGGRVSYEQYV. The CDR3 DNA sequence: TGTGCCAGCACCGACGGACCGGGAGGTAGGGTCTCCTACGAGCAGTACGTC. The chain has TRBV28 and TRBJ2-7, with TRBD2 matching 7 bases. The CDR3 contains 17 residues. Trimming cost V 7 bases and J 0 bases; bases outside gene matches: 15. Germline values: CDR1 MDHEN, CDR2 SYDVKM.

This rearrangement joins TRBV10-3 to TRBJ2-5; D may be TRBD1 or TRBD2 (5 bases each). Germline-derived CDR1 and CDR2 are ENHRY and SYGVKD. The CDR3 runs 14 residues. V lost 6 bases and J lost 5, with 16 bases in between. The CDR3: CAISKVTNRETQYF. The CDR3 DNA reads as TGTGCCATCAGCAAGGTGACTAACAGGGAGACCCAGTACTTC.

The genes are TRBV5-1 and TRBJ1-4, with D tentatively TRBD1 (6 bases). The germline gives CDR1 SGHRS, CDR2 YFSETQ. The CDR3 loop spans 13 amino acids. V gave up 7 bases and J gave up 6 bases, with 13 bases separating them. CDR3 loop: CASCTGADEKLFF. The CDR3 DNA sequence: TGCGCCAGCTGTACGGGGGCGGATGAAAAACTGTTTTTT.

The CDR3 DNA sequence: TGTGCCAGCAGCGCGAGCCGGGCCGAAGAGTTCTTC. Encoded protein: CASSASRAEEFF. The chain joins TRBV11-2 to TRBJ2-1; D uncertain. Trimming stripped 5 bases from V and 14 bases from J, with 16 bases between. Germline CDR1 is SGHAT and CDR2 is FQNNGV. The CDR3 extends over 12 amino acids.

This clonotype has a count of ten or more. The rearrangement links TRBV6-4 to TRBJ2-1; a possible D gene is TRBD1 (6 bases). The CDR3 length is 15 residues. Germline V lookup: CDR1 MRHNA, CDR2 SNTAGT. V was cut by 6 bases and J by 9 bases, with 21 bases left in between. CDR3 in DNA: TGTGCCAGCAGCGACGGACAGTCTATGTTAAGTGAGCAGTTCTTC. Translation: CASSDGQSMLSEQFF.

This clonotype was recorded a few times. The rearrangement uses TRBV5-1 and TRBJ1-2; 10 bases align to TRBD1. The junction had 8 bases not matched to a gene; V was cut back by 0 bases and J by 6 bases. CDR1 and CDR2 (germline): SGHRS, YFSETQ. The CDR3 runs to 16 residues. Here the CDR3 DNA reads TGCGCCAGCAGCTTGGGACCGACAGGGGGCATCGATGGCTACACCTTC. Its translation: CASSLGPTGGIDGYTF.

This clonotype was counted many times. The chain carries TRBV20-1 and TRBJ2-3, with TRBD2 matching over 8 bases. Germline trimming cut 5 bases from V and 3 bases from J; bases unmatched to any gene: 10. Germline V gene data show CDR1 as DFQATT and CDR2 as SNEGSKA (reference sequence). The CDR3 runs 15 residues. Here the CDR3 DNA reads TGCAGTGCTCATTCTGCGGGGGGAGGAACAGATACGCAGTATTTT. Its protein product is CSAHSAGGGTDTQYF.

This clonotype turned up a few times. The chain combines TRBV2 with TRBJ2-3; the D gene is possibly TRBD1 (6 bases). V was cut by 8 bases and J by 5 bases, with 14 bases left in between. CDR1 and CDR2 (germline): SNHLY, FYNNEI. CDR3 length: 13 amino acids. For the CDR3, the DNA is TGTGCCAGCTTTAGGGGGTTGGTAGATACGCAGTATTTT. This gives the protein CASFRGLVDTQYF.

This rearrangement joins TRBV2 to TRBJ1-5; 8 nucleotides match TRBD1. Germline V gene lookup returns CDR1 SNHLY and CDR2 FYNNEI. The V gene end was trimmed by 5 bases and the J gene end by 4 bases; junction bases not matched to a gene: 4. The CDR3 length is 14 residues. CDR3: CASSTGGYNQPQHF. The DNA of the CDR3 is TGTGCCAGCAGTACAGGGGGTTATAATCAGCCCCAGCATTTT.

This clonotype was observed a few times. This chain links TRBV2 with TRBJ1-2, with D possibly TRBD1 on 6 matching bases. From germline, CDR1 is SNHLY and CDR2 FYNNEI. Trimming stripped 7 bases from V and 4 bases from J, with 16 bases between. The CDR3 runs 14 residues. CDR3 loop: CASTDQGFGYGYTF. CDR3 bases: TGTGCCAGCACTGACCAGGGGTTCGGCTATGGCTACACCTTC. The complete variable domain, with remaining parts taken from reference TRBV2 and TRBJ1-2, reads EPEVTQTPSHQVTQMGQEVILRCVPISNHLYFYWYRQILGQKVEFLVSFYNNEISEKSEIFDDQFSVERPDGSNFTLKIRSTKLEDSAMYFCASTDQGFGYGYTFGSGTRLTVV.

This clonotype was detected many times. CDR3 in DNA: TGTGCCAGCGGCGGCGGGGTTCGGAGGTCTGGGGCCAACGTCCTGACTTTC. The encoded protein is CASGGGVRRSGANVLTF. The chain joins TRBV12-3 or TRBV12-4 to TRBJ2-6, with D possibly TRBD2 on 6 matching bases. This CDR3 is 17 amino acids long. Trimming left V 8 bases short and J 1 base short, with 18 bases between.

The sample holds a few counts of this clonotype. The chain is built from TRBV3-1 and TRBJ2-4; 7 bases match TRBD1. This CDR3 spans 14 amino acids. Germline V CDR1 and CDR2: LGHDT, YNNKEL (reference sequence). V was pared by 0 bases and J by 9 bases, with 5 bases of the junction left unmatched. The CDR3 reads CASSQDRDSLIQYF. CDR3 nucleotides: TGTGCCAGCAGCCAAGATAGGGACAGCCTCATTCAGTACTTC.

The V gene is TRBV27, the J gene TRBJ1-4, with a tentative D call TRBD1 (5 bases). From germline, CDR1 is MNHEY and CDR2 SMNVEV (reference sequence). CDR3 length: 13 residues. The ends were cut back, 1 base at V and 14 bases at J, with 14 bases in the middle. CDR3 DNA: TGTGCCAGCAGTTTATTTCGAGGGACGTACCTGTTTTTT. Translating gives CASSLFRGTYLFF.

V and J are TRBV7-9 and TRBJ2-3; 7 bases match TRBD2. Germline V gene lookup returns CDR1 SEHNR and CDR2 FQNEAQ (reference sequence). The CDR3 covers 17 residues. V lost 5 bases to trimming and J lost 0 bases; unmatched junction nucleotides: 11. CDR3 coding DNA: TGTGCCAGCAGCCCCCCCGGACTAGTCTCGAGCACAGATACGCAGTATTTT. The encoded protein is CASSPPGLVSSTDTQYF.

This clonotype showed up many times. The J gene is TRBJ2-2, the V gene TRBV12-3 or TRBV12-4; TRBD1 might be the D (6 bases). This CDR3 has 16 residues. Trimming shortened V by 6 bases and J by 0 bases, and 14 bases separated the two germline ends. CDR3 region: CASSTQGTPNTGELFF. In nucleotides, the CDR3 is TGTGCCAGCAGCACCCAGGGGACGCCGAACACCGGGGAGCTGTTTTTT.

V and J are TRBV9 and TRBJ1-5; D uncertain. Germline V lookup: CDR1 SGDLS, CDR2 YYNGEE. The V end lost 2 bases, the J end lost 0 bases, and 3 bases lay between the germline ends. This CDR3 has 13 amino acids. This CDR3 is CASSVGSNQPQHF. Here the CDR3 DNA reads TGTGCCAGCAGCGTTGGTAGCAATCAGCCCCAGCATTTT.

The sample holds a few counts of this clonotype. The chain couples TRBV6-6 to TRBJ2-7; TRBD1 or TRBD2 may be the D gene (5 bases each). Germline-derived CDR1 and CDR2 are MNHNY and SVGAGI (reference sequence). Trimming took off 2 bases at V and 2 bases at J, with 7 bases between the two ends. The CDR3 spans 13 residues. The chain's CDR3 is CASSYGGTYEQYF. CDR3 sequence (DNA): TGTGCCAGCAGTTACGGGGGTACCTACGAGCAGTACTTC.

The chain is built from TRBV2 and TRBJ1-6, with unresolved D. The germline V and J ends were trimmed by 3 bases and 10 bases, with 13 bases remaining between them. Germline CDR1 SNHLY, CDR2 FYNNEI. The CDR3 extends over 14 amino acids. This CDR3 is CASSDLSSESPLHF. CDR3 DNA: TGTGCCAGCAGTGATCTCAGCTCAGAATCACCCCTCCACTTT.

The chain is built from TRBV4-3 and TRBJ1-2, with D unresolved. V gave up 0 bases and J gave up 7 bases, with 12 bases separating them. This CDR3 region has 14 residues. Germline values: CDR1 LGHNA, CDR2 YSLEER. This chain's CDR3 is CASSQEMETLGYTF. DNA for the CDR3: TGCGCCAGCAGCCAAGAAATGGAAACTCTTGGCTACACCTTC.

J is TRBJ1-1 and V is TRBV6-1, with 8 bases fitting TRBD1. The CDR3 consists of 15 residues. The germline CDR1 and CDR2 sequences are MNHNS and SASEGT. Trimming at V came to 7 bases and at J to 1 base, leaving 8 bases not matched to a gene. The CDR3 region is CASNLQGAGNTEAFF. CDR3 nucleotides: TGTGCCAGCAACCTGCAGGGGGCGGGGAACACTGAAGCTTTCTTT.

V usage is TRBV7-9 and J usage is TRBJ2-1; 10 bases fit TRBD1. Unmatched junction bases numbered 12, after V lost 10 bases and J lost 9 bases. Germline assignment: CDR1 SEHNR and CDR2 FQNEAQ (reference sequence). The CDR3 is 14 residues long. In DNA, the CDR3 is TGTGCCACCGAAGGACAGGGGGGGGTAAGTGAGCAGTTCTTC. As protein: CATEGQGGVSEQFF. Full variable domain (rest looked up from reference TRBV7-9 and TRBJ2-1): DTGVSQNPRHKITKRGQNVTFRCDPISEHNRLYWYRQTLGQGPEFLTYFQNEAQLEKSRLLSDRFSAERPKGSFSTLEIQRTEQGDSAMYLCATEGQGGVSEQFFGPGTRLTVL.

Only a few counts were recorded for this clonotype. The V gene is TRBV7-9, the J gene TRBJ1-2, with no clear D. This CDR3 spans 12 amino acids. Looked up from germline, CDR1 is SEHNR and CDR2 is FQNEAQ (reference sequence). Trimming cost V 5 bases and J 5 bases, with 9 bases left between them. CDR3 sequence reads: CASSPEFYGYTF. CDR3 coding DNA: TGTGCCAGCAGCCCAGAGTTTTATGGCTACACCTTC.

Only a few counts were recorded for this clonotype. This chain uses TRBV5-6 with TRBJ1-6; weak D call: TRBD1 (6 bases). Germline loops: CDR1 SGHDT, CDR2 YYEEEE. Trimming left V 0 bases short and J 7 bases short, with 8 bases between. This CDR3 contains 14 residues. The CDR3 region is CASSLAQGNSPLHF. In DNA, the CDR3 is TGTGCCAGCAGCTTGGCCCAGGGGAATTCACCCCTCCACTTT.

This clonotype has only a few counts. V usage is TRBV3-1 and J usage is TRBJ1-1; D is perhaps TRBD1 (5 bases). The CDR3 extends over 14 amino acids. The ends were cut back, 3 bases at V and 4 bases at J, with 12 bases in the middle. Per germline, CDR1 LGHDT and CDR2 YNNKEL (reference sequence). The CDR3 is CASSHYRDSTEAFF. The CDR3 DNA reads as TGTGCCAGCAGCCATTACCGGGACTCCACTGAAGCTTTCTTT.

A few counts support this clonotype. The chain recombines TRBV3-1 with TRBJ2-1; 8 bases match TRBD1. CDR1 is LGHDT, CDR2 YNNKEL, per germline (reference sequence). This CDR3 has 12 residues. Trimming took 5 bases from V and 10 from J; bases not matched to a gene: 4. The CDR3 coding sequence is TGTGCCAGCAGCTCAGGGGGCCGGGAGCAGTTCTTC. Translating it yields CASSSGGREQFF.

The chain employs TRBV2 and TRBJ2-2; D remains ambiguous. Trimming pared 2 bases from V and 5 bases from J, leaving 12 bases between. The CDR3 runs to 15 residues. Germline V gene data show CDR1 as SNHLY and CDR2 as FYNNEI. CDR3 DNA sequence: TGTGCCAGCAGTGAATGGAACAGCGCGACCGGGGAGCTGTTTTTT. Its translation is CASSEWNSATGELFF.